This T cell receptor beta chain was sequenced during a study of beta chain features in type 1 diabetes (dated by TCRdb to the late 2010s). Background on the whole study: Mean age, gender distribution, total cell number and subset yield did not differ between patients and healthy donors. A total of roughly 98,000,000 sorted cells were examined across all samples, and RNA yield correlated strongly with the number of cells per subset. In the study, recently diagnosed type 1 diabetes patients and matched healthy donors were compared on the TCRB repertoires of their sorted circulating CD4+ T cell subsets. Naive and central memory subsets were obtained from all 28 donors, but regulatory and stem cell-like memory subsets were isolated from only 8 patients and about eight healthy donors.

The High Capacity cDNA Reverse Transcription Kit was used to reverse transcribe all of the isolated RNA, meaning that expressed TCRB transcripts were what got sequenced. Deep immunoSEQ sequencing was performed on naive, central memory and regulatory T cell samples, with an average of roughly 3.5 million total reads per sample. After sorted cells were lysed in RLT buffer, RNA was extracted with DNase-treated RNeasy Micro or Mini kits, with the choice depending on cell number. Each cell subset was processed separately to prevent cross-contamination, with patient and healthy donor samples processed together. TCRB sequences were amplified from cDNA with the immunoSEQ multiplex PCR, producing 87-bp fragments spanning the CDR3 region. The amplicons were sequenced using the Illumina HiSeq platform. On the authors' methods: Synthetic template baselines were used to correct PCR bias computationally, reads within Hamming distance 2 were collapsed, and singletons that could not be merged were discarded. Reads were aligned to IMGT to assign V, D and J genes, CDR3 length, and insertions or deletions at six rearrangement sites. Within each subset, clonotype counts were normalized to sorted cell number, and only after that were true diversity and Gini coefficients computed with the tcR R package. The overlap coefficient, calculated on TCRB nucleotide sequences, was used to quantify repertoire sharing. Out-of-frame TCRB sequences from naive cells were analyzed to stand in for the pre-selection repertoire. Entries here come from immuneACCESS through TCRdb and include only in-frame sequences with V and J called. Some clones fail to appear in such tables; in the studies checked, an unresolved V gene covers under half of the shortfall, and the cause of the remainder is unknown. Clone size and V and J calls were adopted from that table, with D and trimming inferred from the DNA. The table for this sample lists 600,000 to 750,000 clones; roughly 12% of them were counted only once. The ten largest clones add up to 0.09% to 0.15% of the sample.

This clone was seen a few times. No cognate antigen has been identified for it. No base quality values were provided; no much bigger clone lies one nucleotide off. From each donor, a single peripheral blood sample of about 110 mL on average was drawn into heparinised tubes. A BD FACSAria II was used to sort naive, central memory, regulatory and stem cell-like memory CD4+ T cells with a panel that included CD45RO, CCR7, CD25, CD127, CD95 and CD27. Every sorted population had a purity above 98%. PBMCs were isolated immediately by Lymphoprep density gradient centrifugation and stained directly without culture. To minimize batch effects, samples were stained and sorted in pairs, one healthy donor with one patient per experiment. Looking up the germline V gene yields CDR1 SGHTA and CDR2 FQGNSA. The CDR3 contains 14 residues, cysteine and phenylalanine counted. Only the CDR3 region is kept as DNA, spanning 42 bases read in frame from base 1. V lost 4 bases and J lost 4 bases, and the count of bases not matched to a germline gene is 6.

On the study overall, not on this receptor specifically: Because cDNA rather than genomic DNA was sequenced, highly expressing activated cells could have been over-represented, although no difference in activation and CD3 levels was found between groups. The naive, central memory and regulatory TCRB repertoires appeared to resemble one another more closely among patients than among healthy donors. Patients with type 1 diabetes made fewer insertions and deleted more nucleotides at VDJ recombination sites, implying thymic rearrangement abnormalities. Only small numbers of individuals were included in the HLA sub-analyses, which left unresolved whether HLA type had any influence on TCRB rearrangement. Type 1 diabetes patients showed a moderate but significant shortening of TCRB CDR3 length in all four CD4+ subsets. PCR may preferentially amplify shorter templates, but because patient and control samples were amplified and corrected together, any resulting skew would affect both groups equally.

The chain is encoded by TRBV7-2 joined to TRBJ2-5, with 7 central nucleotides matching TRBD1. Sequencing input: naive CD4+ T cells from blood. Read against the paper, the sample's cell subset or site label means: true naive CD4+ T cells. This TCR was recovered from a man aged 25-40 years with type 1 diabetes. The CDR3 region: CASSSTGYRETQYF. The DNA is TGTGCCAGCAGCTCGACAGGGTACCGAGAGACCCAGTACTTC.